A single sample is the source of the 10 T cell receptor beta chains below, sequenced in a study of shared clonotypes between healthy human individuals. Naive-designated CD8 cells lacked CD45RO, were positively enriched for CCR7, and omitted terminally differentiated effector memory CD45RA+ cells. The method was immunoSEQ multiplex PCR; TCRdb's version includes in-frame clones alone and lacks a portion of them. The sample includes roughly 2.1 million clones, roughly 91% of them seen just once. Sequenced: naive CD8+ T cells from PBMCs. The receptors come from a man between 18 and 29 years old in good health. Some clones in this sample may be carry-over from other donors' samples.

The chain employs TRBV28 and TRBJ1-2, with D possibly being TRBD1 (6 bases). The CDR3 contains 17 residues. V shed 5 bases and J shed 5 bases, with 24 bases lying between them. Germline V gene lookup returns CDR1 MDHEN and CDR2 SYDVKM. CDR3 protein: CASSRGGPSLIGYGYTF. CDR3 DNA sequence: TGTGCCAGCAGTCGGGGGGGGCCCTCCCTTATAGGGTATGGCTACACCTTC.

J is TRBJ2-7 and V is TRBV6-1; TRBD2 agrees at 8 bases. The trim removed 2 bases at V and 3 bases at J, leaving 6 bases unmatched. Per the germline V gene, CDR1 is MNHNS and CDR2 is SASEGT. The CDR3 is 15 amino acids. The CDR3 DNA sequence: TGTGCCAGCAGTGAATATCGAGCGGGGGACTACGAGCAGTACTTC. Translating it yields CASSEYRAGDYEQYF.

This chain's CDR3 is CASSEVGIRTGNTEAFF. For the CDR3, the DNA is TGTGCCAGCAGTGAAGTAGGGATCCGGACAGGGAACACTGAAGCTTTCTTT. The V and J genes are TRBV6-1 and TRBJ1-1, with TRBD1 matching over 7 bases. V was clipped by 1 base and J by 1 base; unmatched bases: 9. The CDR3 is 17 amino acids. CDR1 is MNHNS and CDR2 is SASEGT in the germline V gene.

The chain recombines TRBV7-8 with TRBJ2-7; TRBD2 might be the D (6 bases). CDR3 length: 12 residues. Germline CDR1 SGHVS, CDR2 FQNEAQ. Trimming removed 8 bases from V and 4 bases from J, with 12 bases in between. The CDR3 coding sequence is TGTGCCAGCCTTGGGGGGAGGTACGAGCAGTACTTC. It codes for CASLGGRYEQYF.

This chain uses TRBV7-9 with TRBJ2-7; 9 bases are shared with TRBD1. Trimming cost V 4 bases and J 5 bases; bases outside gene matches: 9. The V gene's germline CDR1 is SEHNR and CDR2 FQNEAQ (reference sequence). The length of the CDR3 is 15 residues. CDR3 amino acids: CASSSHRDRVNEQYF. As DNA, the CDR3 is TGTGCCAGCAGCTCGCACCGGGACAGGGTTAACGAGCAGTACTTC. The full variable domain, in which reference TRBV7-9 and TRBJ2-7 provide the parts outside the CDR3, is DTGVSQNPRHKITKRGQNVTFRCDPISEHNRLYWYRQTLGQGPEFLTYFQNEAQLEKSRLLSDRFSAERPKGSFSTLEIQRTEQGDSAMYLCASSSHRDRVNEQYFGPGTRLTVT.

The rearrangement links TRBV28 to TRBJ2-7; the D call may be TRBD1 or TRBD2 (5 bases each). Per germline, CDR1 MDHEN and CDR2 SYDVKM. The CDR3 length is 15 residues. V was clipped by 6 bases and J by 0 bases, with 15 bases between them. The CDR3 nucleotides read TGTGCCAGCAGAGAGGGGTTTTTCCACTCCTACGAGCAGTACTTC. It specifies CASREGFFHSYEQYF.

This clone was counted a single time. The sample carries other DNA sequences with the same CDR3. The rearrangement links TRBV13 to TRBJ2-5; D is undetermined. This CDR3 contains 13 residues. V was shortened by 0 bases and J by 5 bases, with 7 bases between the two germline ends. Germline V gives CDR1 PRHDT, CDR2 FYEKMQ (reference sequence). CDR3 loop: CASSLGLRETQYF. CDR3 coding DNA: TGTGCCAGCAGCTTAGGCCTTAGGGAGACCCAGTACTTC.

This chain links TRBV13 with TRBJ2-7; D possibly corresponds to TRBD2 (5 bases). The ends were cut back, 4 bases at V and 4 bases at J, with 17 bases in the middle. CDR3 length: 15 amino acids. The germline gives CDR1 PRHDT, CDR2 FYEKMQ (reference sequence). The CDR3 region has the DNA TGTGCCAGCAGCTCCCGGGCACTAGTACGTTACGAGCAGTACTTC. Amino acid sequence: CASSSRALVRYEQYF.

The chain couples TRBV5-4 to TRBJ1-1; D not resolved. CDR1 is SGHNT and CDR2 is YYREEE in the germline V gene (reference sequence). V lost 1 base and J 0 bases, leaving 4 bases between the germline ends. The CDR3 sequence is 13 residues long. DNA for the CDR3: TGTGCCAGCAGCTTGTCTATGAACACTGAAGCTTTCTTT. Amino acids: CASSLSMNTEAFF. The whole variable domain, filled in from reference TRBV5-4 and TRBJ1-1, reads ETGVTQSPTHLIKTRGQQVTLRCSSQSGHNTVSWYQQALGQGPQFIFQYYREEENGRGNFPPRFSGLQFPNYSSELNVNALELDDSALYLCASSLSMNTEAFFGQGTRLTVV.

The genes are TRBV7-9 and TRBJ2-2; no definite D call. The CDR3 has 17 residues. V shed 0 bases and J shed 0 bases, with 11 bases lying between them. The germline V gene encodes CDR1 SEHNR and CDR2 FQNEAQ (reference sequence). DNA of the CDR3: TGTGCCAGCAGCTTAGCGTGGGTACCCGCGAACACCGGGGAGCTGTTTTTT. It encodes CASSLAWVPANTGELFF.